Presented here are 12 T cell receptor beta chains from one specimen sequenced in a study of OX40 agonist ivuxolimab in advanced cancers. The repertoire was sequenced with immunoSEQ multiplex PCR; TCRdb's copy has only in-frame clones and lacks some. The repertoire holds about 36,000 clones, with roughly 69% as singletons. The sequenced sample was CD4+ or CD8+ T cells sorted from blood, obtained in a trial of the OX40 agonist ivuxolimab. Receptors were obtained from an adult with an advanced solid tumor such as melanoma, head and neck, liver or kidney cancer.

This chain links TRBV10-1 with TRBJ2-5, with a tentative D call TRBD2 (6 bases). The CDR3 extends over 14 amino acids. Trimming removed 6 bases at V and 8 bases at J, with 19 bases between. Germline CDR1 WNHNN, CDR2 SYGVQD (reference sequence). The CDR3 sequence: CASSRPRDWATQYF. The DNA of the CDR3 is TGCGCCAGCAGCCGACCCCGGGACTGGGCCACCCAGTACTTC.

The V gene is TRBV19, the J gene TRBJ1-5, with 8 bases fitting TRBD1. This CDR3 region has 18 residues. Germline trimming cut 5 bases from V and 0 bases from J; bases unmatched to any gene: 12. CDR1 is LNHDA, CDR2 SQIVND, per germline (reference sequence). The CDR3 reads CASSLRQGASISNQPQHF. The CDR3 DNA sequence: TGTGCCAGTAGTCTCAGGCAGGGGGCTTCGATTAGCAATCAGCCCCAGCATTTT.

This rearrangement joins TRBV19 to TRBJ2-1; no firm D call. V gave up 7 bases and J gave up 7 bases, with 8 bases separating them. Germline V CDR1 and CDR2: LNHDA, SQIVND (reference sequence). CDR3 length equals 11 residues. The CDR3 spells CASKMRNEQFF. In nucleotides, the CDR3 is TGTGCCAGTAAAATGAGGAATGAGCAGTTCTTC.

The chain is built from TRBV19 and TRBJ1-1; D may be TRBD1 (5 bases). The CDR3 runs to 13 residues. Germline CDR1 is LNHDA and CDR2 is SQIVND (reference sequence). V was shortened by 8 bases and J by 5 bases, with 15 bases between the two germline ends. CDR3 region: CASSSQAGTEAFF. CDR3 bases: TGTGCCAGTTCGTCACAGGCAGGGACTGAAGCTTTCTTT.

This chain joins TRBV18 and TRBJ2-2; D ambiguous. The CDR3 runs to 12 residues. V lost 3 bases to trimming and J lost 3 bases, with 2 bases between them. CDR1 is KGHSH, CDR2 LQKENI, per germline. The CDR3 loop reads CASSPDTGELFF. Here the CDR3 DNA reads TGTGCCAGCTCACCGGACACCGGGGAGCTGTTTTTT.

The chain is built from TRBV6-1 and TRBJ1-2; 7 bases match TRBD1. Germline V CDR1 and CDR2: MNHNS, SASEGT. V was clipped by 5 bases and J by 5 bases; unmatched bases: 11. The CDR3 loop spans 15 amino acids. Here the CDR3 reads CASSLRGQGGYGYTF. In DNA, the CDR3 is TGTGCCAGCAGTCTGCGAGGGCAGGGGGGGTATGGCTACACCTTC.

The chain couples TRBV2 to TRBJ2-2, with D possibly being TRBD1 (5 bases). Germline CDR1 and CDR2: SNHLY and FYNNEI. This CDR3 has 17 amino acids. V was clipped by 7 bases and J by 0 bases, with 18 bases between them. The CDR3 DNA reads TGTGCCAGCATCCTACCCGCCAGGGCGGCGAACACCGGGGAGCTGTTTTTT. It yields the protein CASILPARAANTGELFF.

The chain links TRBV5-8 to TRBJ2-3, with 7 bases lining up with TRBD1. Germline CDR1 and CDR2: SGHTS and YDEGEE. V gave up 1 base and J gave up 6 bases; unmatched junction bases: 5. The CDR3 spans 14 residues. CDR3 sequence: CASSLRGRGDTQYF. The CDR3 region has the DNA TGTGCCAGCAGCTTGCGGGGCAGGGGGGATACGCAGTATTTT. Combining the CDR3 with reference TRBV5-8 and TRBJ2-3 gives the whole variable domain EAGVTQSPTHLIKTRGQQATLRCSPISGHTSVYWYQQALGLGLQFLLWYDEGEERNRGNFPPRFSGRQFPNYSSELNVNALELEDSALYLCASSLRGRGDTQYFGPGTRLTVL.

The rearrangement uses TRBV11-1 and TRBJ2-5; D might be TRBD2 (6 bases). Looked up from germline, CDR1 is SGHAT and CDR2 is FQDESV (reference sequence). Trimming took off 4 bases at V and 3 bases at J, with 9 bases between the two ends. This CDR3 comprises 13 residues. This CDR3 is CASSSRLEETQYF. CDR3 nucleotides: TGTGCCAGCAGCTCAAGACTAGAAGAGACCCAGTACTTC. The complete variable domain, with remaining parts taken from reference TRBV11-1 and TRBJ2-5, reads EAEVAQSPRYKITEKSQAVAFWCDPISGHATLYWYRQILGQGPELLVQFQDESVVDDSQLPKDRFSAERLKGVDSTLKIQPAELGDSAMYLCASSSRLEETQYFGPGTRLLVL.

The chain links TRBV29-1 to TRBJ2-2, with TRBD1 as a possible D gene (5 bases). Deletions cut 4 bases from V and 4 bases from J, with 10 bases between. The CDR3 contains 13 residues. Germline loops: CDR1 SQVTM, CDR2 ANQGSEA. Written as DNA, the CDR3 is TGCAGCGTTGTAAGGGGCGGCACCGGGGAGCTGTTTTTT. It codes for CSVVRGGTGELFF.

The CDR3 reads CASSFDFYGYTF. CDR3 coding DNA: TGTGCCAGCAGCTTCGATTTTTATGGCTACACCTTC. The rearrangement uses TRBV7-9 and TRBJ1-2; D not resolved. Germline CDR1 is SEHNR and CDR2 is FQNEAQ (reference sequence). Trimming cost V 3 bases and J 5 bases, with 7 bases left between them. There are 12 residues in the CDR3.

The chain carries TRBV7-9 and TRBJ1-2; TRBD1 matches 7 bases. The CDR3 sequence is 14 residues long. Germline V gene lookup returns CDR1 SEHNR and CDR2 FQNEAQ (reference sequence). V shed 3 bases and J 4 bases; nucleotides not matched to a gene: 5. The CDR3 region has the DNA TGTGCCAGCAGCTTGGCAGGGGGTGCCTATGGCTACACCTTC. It yields the protein CASSLAGGAYGYTF.